This TCR beta chain was recorded in a study of control samples from healthy donors and cancer patients. Trimming removed 6 bases from V and 5 bases from J; junction bases left unmatched: 11. This CDR3 comprises 15 residues. CDR1 is SGHVS and CDR2 is FQNEAQ in the germline V gene. The assay was immunoSEQ multiplex PCR, and TCRdb's table has in-frame clones only and misses some. Counted here are about 140,000 clones, approximately 94% occurring once; the ten biggest clones make up roughly 13%. Material: blood. V is TRBV7-8 and J is TRBJ2-7, with 9 bases aligning to TRBD1. The source of this sequence is a middle-aged man in good health. The CDR3 is CASRKEDRGNNEQYF. CDR3 DNA sequence: TGTGCCAGCAGAAAAGAAGACAGGGGGAATAACGAGCAGTACTTC.